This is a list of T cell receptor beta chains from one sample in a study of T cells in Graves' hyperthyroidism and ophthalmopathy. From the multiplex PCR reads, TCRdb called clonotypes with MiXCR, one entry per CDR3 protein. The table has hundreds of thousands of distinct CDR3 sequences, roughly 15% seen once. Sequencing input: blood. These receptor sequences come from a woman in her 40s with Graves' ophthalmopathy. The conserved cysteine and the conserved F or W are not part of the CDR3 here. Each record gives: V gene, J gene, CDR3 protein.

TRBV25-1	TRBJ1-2	ASAHGANYGYT
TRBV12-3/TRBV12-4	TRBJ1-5	ASSLSGKQPQH
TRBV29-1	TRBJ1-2	SSRRINLYGYT
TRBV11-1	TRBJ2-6	ASGTGFSSGANVLT
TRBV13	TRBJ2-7	ASSYSGLAGRALEQY
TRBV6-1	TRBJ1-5	ASSGSGQENQPQH
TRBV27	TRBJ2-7	ASSFKTGIGRWEQY
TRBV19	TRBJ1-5	ASSPTGASNQPQH
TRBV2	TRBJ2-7	ASSVGGQAHYEQY
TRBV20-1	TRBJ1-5	SARGSDSPWGNQPQH
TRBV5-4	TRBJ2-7	ASSVSGQGAGEQY
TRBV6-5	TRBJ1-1	ASSYRGTSPHEAF
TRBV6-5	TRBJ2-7	ASSYSRSGGSYEQY
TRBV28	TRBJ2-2	ASRTGSPTGELF
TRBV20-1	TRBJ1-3	SAQQGDGNTIY
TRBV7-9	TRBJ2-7	ASSSLDNAYEQY
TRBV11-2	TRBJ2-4	ASSLDAKLIQY
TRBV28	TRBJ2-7	ASSRHRTGVSYEQY
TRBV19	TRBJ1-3	ASNSGPIHTGSTGNTIY
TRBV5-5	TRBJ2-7	ASSWPSGAPLGEQY
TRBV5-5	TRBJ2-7	ASSWTLAAAAYEQY
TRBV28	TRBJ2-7	ASSRTGVRRSYEQY
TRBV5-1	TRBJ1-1	ASSLTPQGGLSSEAF
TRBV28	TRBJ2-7	ASSLGASGKYEQY
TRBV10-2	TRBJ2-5	ASSESSLAEETQY
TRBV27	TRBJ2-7	ASSFKGDHYEQY
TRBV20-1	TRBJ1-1	SAPRTFEYTEAF
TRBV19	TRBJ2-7	ASSNRLGWEQY
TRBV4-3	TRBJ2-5	ASSQDSGMGTQY
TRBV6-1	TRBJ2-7	ASTRPGTFYEQY
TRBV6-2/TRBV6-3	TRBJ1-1	ASILEGSTEAF
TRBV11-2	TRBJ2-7	ASSLGTKSSSYEQY
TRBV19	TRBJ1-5	ASSIARRNSNQPQH
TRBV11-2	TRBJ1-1	ASSLVFATNTEAF
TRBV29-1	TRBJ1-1	SGGQPNTEAF
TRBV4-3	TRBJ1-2	ASSQDLAETTYGYT
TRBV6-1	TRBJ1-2	ASNQWQNYGYT
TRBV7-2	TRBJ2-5	ASSLGDSRSETQY
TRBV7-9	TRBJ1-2	AWGASA
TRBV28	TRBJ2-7	ASSSTGDLLYEQY
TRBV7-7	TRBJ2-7	ASSSREIGAHEQY
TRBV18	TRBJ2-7	ASSPAMTTSYEQY